What follows describes a single T cell receptor (beta chain). This CDR3 is built from 15 residues. J gave up 2 bases and V 2 bases, and 4 bases lay outside the gene matches. Per germline, CDR1 LGHNA and CDR2 YNFKEQ. The data stem from a study of cytomegalovirus exposure and HLA in healthy donors. Both 60 Vbeta primers and 13 Jbeta primers went into the PCR. Clones were read by immunoSEQ multiplex PCR, and TCRdb kept only the in-frame ones, dropping some. This sample carries fewer than 250,000 clones, about 85% of them seen once, and the ten largest clones take approximately 0.4%. This chain connects TRBV4-2 to TRBJ2-3; 7 positions match TRBD2. This TCR was recovered from a male donor in good health and CMV-seropositive. Sequencing was carried out using PBMCs. The CDR3 loop reads CASSQPAGDTDTQYF. The CDR3 DNA reads TGTGCCAGCAGCCAACCTGCGGGGGACACAGATACGCAGTATTTT.